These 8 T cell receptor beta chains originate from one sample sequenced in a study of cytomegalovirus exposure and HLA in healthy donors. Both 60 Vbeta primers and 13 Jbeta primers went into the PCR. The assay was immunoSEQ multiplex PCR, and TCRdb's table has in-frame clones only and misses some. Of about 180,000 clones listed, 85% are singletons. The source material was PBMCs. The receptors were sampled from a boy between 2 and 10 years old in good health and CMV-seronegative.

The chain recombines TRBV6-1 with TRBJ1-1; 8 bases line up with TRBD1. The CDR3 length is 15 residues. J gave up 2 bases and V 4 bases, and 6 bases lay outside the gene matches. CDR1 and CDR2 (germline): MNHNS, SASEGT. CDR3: CASSADRVNNTEAFF. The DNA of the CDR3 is TGTGCCAGCAGTGCGGACAGGGTAAATAACACTGAAGCTTTCTTT.

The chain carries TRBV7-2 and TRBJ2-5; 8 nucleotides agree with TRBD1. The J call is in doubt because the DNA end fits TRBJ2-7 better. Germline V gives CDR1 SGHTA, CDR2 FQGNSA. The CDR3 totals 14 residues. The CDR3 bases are TGTGCCAGCAGCCGCGGGACAGGTAGTTACGAGCAGTACTTC. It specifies CASSRGTGSYEQYF.

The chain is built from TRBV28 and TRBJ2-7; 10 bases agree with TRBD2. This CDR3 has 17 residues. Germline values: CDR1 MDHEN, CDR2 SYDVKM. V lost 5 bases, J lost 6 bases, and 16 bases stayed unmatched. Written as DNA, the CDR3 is TGTGCCAGCAGTCCCCCAGGGAGCGGACTAGCGGCCTCCGAGCAGTACTTC. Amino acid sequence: CASSPPGSGLAASEQYF.

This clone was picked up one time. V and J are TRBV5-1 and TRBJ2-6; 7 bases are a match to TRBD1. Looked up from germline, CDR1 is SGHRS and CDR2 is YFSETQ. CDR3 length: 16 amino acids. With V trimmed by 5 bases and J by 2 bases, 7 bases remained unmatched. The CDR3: CASRDIRGTGANVLTF. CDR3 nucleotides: TGCGCCAGCAGAGATATCAGGGGGACTGGGGCCAACGTCCTGACTTTC.

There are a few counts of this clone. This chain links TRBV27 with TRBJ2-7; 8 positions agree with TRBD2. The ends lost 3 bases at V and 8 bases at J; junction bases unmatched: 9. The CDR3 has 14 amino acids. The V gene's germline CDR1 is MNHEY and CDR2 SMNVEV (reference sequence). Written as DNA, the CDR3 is TGTGCCAGCAGTTTGGTCGGGAGGGCCAATCAGCAGTACTTC. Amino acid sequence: CASSLVGRANQQYF.

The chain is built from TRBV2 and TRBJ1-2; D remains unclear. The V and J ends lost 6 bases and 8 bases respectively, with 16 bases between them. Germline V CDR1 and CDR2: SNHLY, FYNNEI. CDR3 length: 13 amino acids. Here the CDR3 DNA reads TGTGCCAGCAGGACGGACTTGGGTCGAGGCTACACCTTC. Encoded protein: CASRTDLGRGYTF.

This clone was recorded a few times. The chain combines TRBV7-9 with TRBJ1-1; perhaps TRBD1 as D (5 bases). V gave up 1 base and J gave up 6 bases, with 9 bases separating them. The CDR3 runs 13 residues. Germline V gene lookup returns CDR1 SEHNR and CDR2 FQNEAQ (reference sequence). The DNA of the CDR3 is TGTGCCAGCAGCTTAGGGGGCAGGTCTGAAGCTTTCTTT. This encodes CASSLGGRSEAFF.

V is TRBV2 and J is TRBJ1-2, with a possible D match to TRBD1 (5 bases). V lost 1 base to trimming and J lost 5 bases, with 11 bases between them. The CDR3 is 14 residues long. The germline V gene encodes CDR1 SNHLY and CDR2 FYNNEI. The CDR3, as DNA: TGTGCCAGCAGTGAAGAAGGGGCTGGGTATGGCTACACCTTC. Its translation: CASSEEGAGYGYTF.